This TCR beta chain derives from a study of beta chain features in type 1 diabetes. Findings of the study overall: Type 1 diabetes patients showed a moderate but significant shortening of TCRB CDR3s in all four CD4+ subsets.

A heparinised blood draw that averaged roughly 120 mL was obtained once from each donor. Sorting of CD4+ naive, central memory, regulatory and stem cell-like memory cells was performed via CD45RO/CCR7/CD25/CD127/CD95/CD27. Once sorted, every population was more than 98% pure. The germline V gene has CDR1 SGHAT and CDR2 FQNNGV. V dropped 2 bases and J dropped 7; count of bases not matched to a gene: 9. The CDR3 is 16 residues long. TCRB transcripts that were expressed got sequenced, as all of the isolated RNA had been reverse transcribed. For naive, central memory and regulatory T cell samples, reads averaged about 3.5 million. The repertoire was sequenced with immunoSEQ multiplex PCR; TCRdb's copy has only in-frame clones and lacks some. The sample yields around 710,000 clones, over 10% seen once. This clone has just a few counts. Its antigen is not known.

V usage is TRBV11-2 and J usage is TRBJ2-5, with TRBD2 matching over 11 bases. The source of this sequence is a man under 40 with type 1 diabetes. Sequences were obtained from naive CD4+ T cells from blood. CDR3 sequence reads: CASSLLAGGLGWTQYF. Written as DNA, the CDR3 is TGTGCCAGCAGCTTACTAGCGGGGGGCCTGGGCTGGACCCAGTACTTC.